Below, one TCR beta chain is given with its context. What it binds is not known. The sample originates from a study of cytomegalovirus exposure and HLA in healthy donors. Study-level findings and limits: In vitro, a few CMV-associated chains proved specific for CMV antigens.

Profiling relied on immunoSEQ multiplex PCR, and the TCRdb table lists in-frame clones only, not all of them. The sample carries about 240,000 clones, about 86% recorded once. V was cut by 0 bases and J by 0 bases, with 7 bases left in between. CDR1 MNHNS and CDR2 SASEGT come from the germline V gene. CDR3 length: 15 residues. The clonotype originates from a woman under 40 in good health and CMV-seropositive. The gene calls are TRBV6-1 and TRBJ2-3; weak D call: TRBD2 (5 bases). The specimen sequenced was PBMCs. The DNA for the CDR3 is TGTGCCAGCAGTGAAGCGGGAGTTAGCACAGATACGCAGTATTTT. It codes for CASSEAGVSTDTQYF.